One sample yielded the 5 T cell receptor beta chains listed below, sequenced in a study of T cell responses to AZD1222 COVID-19 vaccine (dated by TCRdb to the early 2020s). What the time point label conveys for this sample: baseline before first vaccination. The library was produced with the immunoSEQ multiplex PCR assay. TCRdb obtained this table from immuneACCESS and retained in-frame rearrangements with V and J assigned. These tables miss some clones; where compared with another copy, unresolved V genes account for less than half of the shortfall, and the remainder is unexplained. This sample holds around 160,000 clones; about 90% were observed only once. The ten most abundant clones make up less than 5.5% of the sample. The specimen comprised peripheral blood, sampled on day 0 of AZD1222 vaccination. Every receptor here comes from an adult in good health.

The chain couples TRBV27 to TRBJ2-3; TRBD2 matches 15 bases. The V segment lost 5 bases and the J segment 0 bases; nucleotides outside the gene matches: 6. The germline V gene encodes CDR1 MNHEY and CDR2 SMNVEV (reference sequence). The CDR3 covers 18 residues. CDR3 coding DNA: TGTGCCAGCAGTCTAAGGGGACTAGCGGGGGGAAGCACAGATACGCAGTATTTT. The encoded protein is CASSLRGLAGGSTDTQYF.

This clone was picked up a small number of times. The genes are TRBV29-1 and TRBJ1-4; D remains unclear. Between the trimmed V and J ends, which lost 5 bases and 7 bases, there was a span of 14 bases. The CDR3 length is 13 residues. Germline V gene lookup returns CDR1 SQVTM and CDR2 ANQGSEA. The CDR3 region is CSVKQYAFEKLFF. CDR3 bases: TGCAGCGTTAAACAGTACGCCTTTGAAAAACTGTTTTTT.

The V call is TRBV7-9, the J call TRBJ1-1; tentative D call: TRBD1 (6 bases). Germline values: CDR1 SEHNR, CDR2 FQNEAQ (reference sequence). The CDR3 contains 14 residues. The germline V and J ends were trimmed by 5 bases and 0 bases, with 10 bases remaining between them. CDR3 sequence: CASSKQGLNTEAFF. The DNA of the CDR3 is TGTGCCAGCAGCAAACAGGGTTTGAACACTGAAGCTTTCTTT.

The chain joins TRBV6-2 or TRBV6-3 to TRBJ2-6; 8 nucleotides line up with TRBD1. Germline CDR1 MNHEY, CDR2 SVGEGT. The length of the CDR3 is 18 residues. J gave up 0 bases and V 5 bases, and 9 bases lay outside the gene matches. The CDR3 DNA reads as TGTGCCAGCAGTGTTAGGACAGGGTCCCTCTCTGGGGCCAACGTCCTGACTTTC. Amino acids: CASSVRTGSLSGANVLTF.

This clone was picked up a small number of times. The chain recombines TRBV5-1 with TRBJ1-1, with D possibly matching TRBD1 (6 bases). The CDR3 extends over 14 amino acids. V was shortened by 4 bases and J by 1 base, with 11 bases between the two germline ends. Germline CDR1 and CDR2: SGHRS and YFSETQ. CDR3: CASSIEQGNTEAFF. The CDR3 DNA sequence: TGCGCCAGCAGCATCGAACAGGGGAACACTGAAGCTTTCTTT.